Following are 18 T cell receptor beta chains from one sample sequenced in a study of T cells in severe cutaneous drug reactions. Carbamazepine had induced Stevens-Johnson syndrome or toxic epidermal necrolysis in the sequenced donors. TCR subtype-specific primers in iRepertoire multiplex PCR prepared libraries for bulk and single-cell sequencing. Reprocessing the multiplex PCR reads, TCRdb reports a single entry for every CDR3 protein and omits DNA. The sample table includes around 4,200 distinct CDR3 sequences. The material sequenced was PBMCs. The receptors come from a human donor with Stevens-Johnson syndrome, a severe cutaneous drug reaction.

V and J are TRBV14 and TRBJ2-7; the D gene TCRdb calls, TRBD2, cannot be checked with no DNA. CDR3 length equals 16 residues. In germline, CDR1 is SGHDN, CDR2 FVKESK. The CDR3 reads CASSQTAGTPSYEQYF.

According to its frequency, this clonotype is medium-sized. The chain has TRBV7-9 and TRBJ1-5. CDR3 length: 12 amino acids. Looked up from germline, CDR1 is SEHNR and CDR2 is FQNEAQ (reference sequence). The CDR3 sequence: CASSLGDQPQHF.

The CDR3 protein is CASSVEGSGANVLTF. The V call is TRBV6-4, the J call TRBJ2-6; TCRdb designates TRBD2, a call that cannot be tested without DNA. Germline V gene data show CDR1 as MRHNA and CDR2 as SNTAGT. CDR3 length: 15 residues.

This chain links TRBV5-4 with TRBJ2-3; the TRBD2 assignment by TCRdb is unverifiable without DNA. This CDR3 is built from 19 residues. The germline gives CDR1 SGHNT, CDR2 YYREEE (reference sequence). The CDR3 sequence is CASSGSTSGRAPRADTQYF. The variable domain in full, with the rest retrieved from reference TRBV5-4 and TRBJ2-3, is ETGVTQSPTHLIKTRGQQVTLRCSSQSGHNTVSWYQQALGQGPQFIFQYYREEENGRGNFPPRFSGLQFPNYSSELNVNALELDDSALYLCASSGSTSGRAPRADTQYFGPGTRLTVL.

V and J are TRBV12-3 or TRBV12-4 and TRBJ1-5; TCRdb's D call, TRBD1, is unchecked because there is no DNA. The CDR3 totals 12 residues. CDR3 residues: CASSPPNQPQHF.

The rearrangement links TRBV19 to TRBJ2-2; there is no DNA to check the TCRdb D call of TRBD1. Germline V CDR1 and CDR2: LNHDA, SQIVND (reference sequence). The CDR3 totals 18 residues. CDR3 protein: CASSIVAGGEANTGELFF.

The chain links TRBV20-1 to TRBJ2-5; TCRdb lists TRBD2, though no DNA is available to test this call. This CDR3 has 14 residues. Per the germline V gene, CDR1 is DFQATT and CDR2 is SNEGSKA (reference sequence). This CDR3 is CSAREGLAKETQYF.

The V gene is TRBV27, the J gene TRBJ2-3. The CDR3 is 12 residues long. Germline-derived CDR1 and CDR2 are MNHEY and SMNVEV (reference sequence). This CDR3 reads CASRNTDDTQYF.

The rearrangement uses TRBV28 and TRBJ2-1; TCRdb picks TRBD2, but there is no DNA to check that call. Looked up from germline, CDR1 is MDHEN and CDR2 is SYDVKM. This CDR3 contains 18 residues. The CDR3 region is CASTISLTSGRENNEQFF.

The gene calls are TRBV3-1 and TRBJ2-3; TCRdb gives TRBD2 as the D gene, but with no DNA this cannot be confirmed. The CDR3 totals 23 residues. CDR1 and CDR2 (germline): LGHDT, YNNKEL (reference sequence). The CDR3 protein is CASSQNGETRTEMGTLTPDTQYF.

Measured by frequency, this clonotype is medium-sized (0.01 to 0.1%). The gene calls are TRBV6-4 and TRBJ2-1; TCRdb calls TRBD1, which cannot be checked without DNA. The CDR3 covers 16 residues. Germline V gives CDR1 MRHNA, CDR2 SNTAGT. Here the CDR3 reads CASSTNPGTGGNEQFF.

The rearrangement uses TRBV28 and TRBJ1-3; absent DNA, TCRdb's TRBD1 call cannot be checked. Germline V gene lookup returns CDR1 MDHEN and CDR2 SYDVKM. This CDR3 is built from 17 residues. CDR3 amino acids: CASSLYFGDRLGNTIYF.

This chain connects TRBV10-2 to TRBJ2-7; there is no DNA to check the TCRdb D call of TRBD1. This CDR3 is built from 14 residues. CDR1 is WSHSY and CDR2 is SAAADI in the germline V gene. This chain's CDR3 is CASSVGRLGDEQYF.

V usage is TRBV7-9 and J usage is TRBJ1-2; TCRdb outputs TRBD1, but without DNA this stays unchecked. Germline CDR1 SEHNR, CDR2 FQNEAQ (reference sequence). CDR3 length: 15 amino acids. This CDR3 reads CASSPLGRGTYGYTF.

The J gene is TRBJ2-3, the V gene TRBV15; TCRdb lists TRBD2, though no DNA is available to test this call. CDR1 is LNHNV and CDR2 is YYDKDF in the germline V gene (reference sequence). The CDR3 is 14 residues long. The CDR3 sequence is CATSRGGPTDTQYF.

The chain is built from TRBV12-3 or TRBV12-4 and TRBJ2-7; TCRdb gives TRBD1 as the D gene, but with no DNA this cannot be confirmed. The CDR3 totals 12 residues. CDR3: CASSFEGGEQYF.

The chain carries TRBV10-2 and TRBJ1-1; no DNA is available, so the TRBD1 call from TCRdb remains unchecked. The CDR3 contains 14 residues. Looked up from germline, CDR1 is WSHSY and CDR2 is SAAADI. The CDR3 loop reads CASSGTGLNTEAFF.

The chain employs TRBV28 and TRBJ2-7; TCRdb's assignment of TRBD1 cannot be checked, as there is no DNA. Germline V gene lookup returns CDR1 MDHEN and CDR2 SYDVKM. The CDR3 runs to 15 residues. The CDR3 protein is CASSSSGTGFDEQYF. The variable domain in full, completed from reference TRBV28 and TRBJ2-7, reads DVKVTQSSRYLVKRTGEKVFLECVQDMDHENMFWYRQDPGLGLRLIYFSYDVKMKEKGDIPEGYSVSREKKERFSLILESASTNQTSMYLCASSSSGTGFDEQYFGPGTRLTVT.